Sequencing of this TCR beta chain was carried out in a study of blood T cell repertoires in COVID-19. Study context: Samples came from the United States, Italy and Spain, spanning acute and convalescent COVID-19. The analysed material was cDNA or gDNA that came from T cells, B-cell-depleted T cells, or PBMCs.

Germline CDR1 is KGHDR and CDR2 is SFDVKD. The CDR3 contains 16 residues. V was cut by 3 bases and J by 1 base, with 13 bases left in between. Only in-frame clones appear in the TCRdb table, and some are missing; sequencing was by immunoSEQ multiplex PCR. The table lists 80,000 to 100,000 clones, 81% of them singletons. The material sequenced was peripheral blood. This sequence joins TRBV24-1 and TRBJ2-3; perhaps TRBD1 as D (6 bases). The receptor's source is a man between 60 and 70 years old with acute or convalescent COVID-19. The CDR3 loop reads CATSDRQVDRTDTQYF. As DNA, the CDR3 is TGTGCCACCAGTGATCGACAGGTTGACCGCACAGATACGCAGTATTTT.